This TCR beta chain was captured in a study of cytomegalovirus exposure and HLA in healthy donors. Study-wide background: Clustering assigned 81% of the roughly 370 genotyped donors to the Caucasian-associated ancestry cluster.

A multiplex PCR was run with 60 Vbeta primers and 13 Jbeta primers. Some clones are missing from TCRdb's copy, which holds only in-frame ones; the method was immunoSEQ multiplex PCR. The sample data list some 160,000 clones. Points on this clone: Its antigen is not known.

Overall study results and limits: Most of the TCR beta V segments (in an earlier analysis) were productive either about 87% or about 30% of the time. Analysis performed later showed TCR beta chains linked to HLA being more clonally expanded than equally common others. A later analysis found common viral pathogens apparently linked to several of the most significant clusters.

This TCR was recovered from a man aged 30 to 45 in good health and CMV-seronegative. Material for sequencing was PBMCs.

CDR3 loop: CASSVASGHTYEQYF. CDR3 nucleotides: TGTGCCAGCAGCGTAGCCAGCGGGCATACCTACGAGCAGTACTTC. The chain employs TRBV9 and TRBJ2-7; D may be TRBD2 (6 bases). Germline CDR1 is SGDLS and CDR2 is YYNGEE. V lost 0 bases and J lost 2, with 12 bases in between. This CDR3 region has 15 residues.